Sequencing of this T cell receptor (beta chain) was carried out in a study of CD8+CD57+ T cells in acquired aplastic anemia (dated by TCRdb to 2016 to 2019). Notes on the research overall: On average, sorted CD4+ and CD8+ cells yielded around 3.5 ug of extracted DNA, with a range of 0.2 to 27.4 ug. A CD8+CD57+ expansion meant a frequency higher than the mean frequency seen in healthy subjects. Overall study outcomes, separate from this receptor: Although roughly 29 CD8+ CDR3 sequences were shared by patients and controls, these sequences appeared highly expressed in patients and within the immunodominant clones of patients. Patients and healthy controls showed no significant difference in CD8+ Simpson's diversity (P=0.060).

Genomic DNA was used as template for profiling of TCR beta VDJ combinations and CDR3 sequences. TCR repertoire sequencing was run on an Illumina HiSeq 2000. Turning to the authors' computational methods: TRBV/TRBJ rearrangement plots, CDR3 size and DJ length profiles, and Simpson's diversity index were used to assess repertoires. The most abundant DNA sequence in the deep sequencing data was taken as the immunodominant clone. CDR3 amino acid sequences were screened for sharing across subjects and compared with published repertoires and the VDJdb database. In TCRdb, the public reads were trimmed at Q25 with fastp and aligned with MiXCR, with productive beta chains retained. Entries that share a CDR3 protein sequence are merged under the most common genes and DNA. These V and J calls are TCRdb output, not the study's own analysis. Within this sample are approximately 470,000 distinct CDR3 sequences, with around 30% of them counted one time only. The ten largest clones take up less than 0.85% of the sample.

This clonotype was observed many times. What this receptor recognizes is not known. No per-base quality is available; no much larger clone lies one base away. Flow cytometry had shown CD8+CD57+ cell expansion in the patients selected for sequencing. Every patient had a diagnosis of severe acquired aplastic anemia based on International Study of Aplastic Anemia and Agranulocytosis and Camitta criteria. Patients had received no therapy at the time of blood sampling. In the study, sorted CD4+ and CD8+ blood T cells from patients with severe aplastic anemia and from healthy subjects underwent deep sequencing of TCR repertoires. Patients were enrolled in the USA under clinicaltrials.gov protocols 00001620, 01623167, 00001397, 00071045, 00081523 and 00961064. Ficoll-Paque density gradient centrifugation was used to isolate peripheral blood mononuclear cells. Before DNA was extracted, CD4+ and CD8+ T cells were sorted using either FACS or magnetic beads.

CDR1 and CDR2 were assigned from the germline V gene as SNHLY and FYNNEI. The germline ends are 17 bases apart after V is trimmed by 1 base and J by 2 bases. From the cysteine through the phenylalanine, the CDR3 covers 17 amino acids. Of all the DNA, just the CDR3 is kept, 51 bases in frame from base 1. The sequence links TRBV2 to TRBJ1-1, with TRBD1 perhaps the D gene, on 5 matching bases. The specimen was sorted CD4+, CD8+, or CD8+CD57+ T cells (not recorded which) from PBMCs. This receptor was identified in a human donor with aplastic anemia. The DNA sequence follows: TGTGCCAGCAGTGAAGAGGCTCCCAGGGCTTTCAACACTGAAGCTTTCTTT. Its protein reads: CASSEEAPRAFNTEAFF. Outside the CDR3, residues come from the reference TRBV2 and TRBJ1-1 proteins, so the full variable domain is: EPEVTQTPSHQVTQMGQEVILRCVPISNHLYFYWYRQILGQKVEFLVSFYNNEISEKSEIFDDQFSVERPDGSNFTLKIRSTKLEDSAMYFCASSEEAPRAFNTEAFFGQGTRLTVV.